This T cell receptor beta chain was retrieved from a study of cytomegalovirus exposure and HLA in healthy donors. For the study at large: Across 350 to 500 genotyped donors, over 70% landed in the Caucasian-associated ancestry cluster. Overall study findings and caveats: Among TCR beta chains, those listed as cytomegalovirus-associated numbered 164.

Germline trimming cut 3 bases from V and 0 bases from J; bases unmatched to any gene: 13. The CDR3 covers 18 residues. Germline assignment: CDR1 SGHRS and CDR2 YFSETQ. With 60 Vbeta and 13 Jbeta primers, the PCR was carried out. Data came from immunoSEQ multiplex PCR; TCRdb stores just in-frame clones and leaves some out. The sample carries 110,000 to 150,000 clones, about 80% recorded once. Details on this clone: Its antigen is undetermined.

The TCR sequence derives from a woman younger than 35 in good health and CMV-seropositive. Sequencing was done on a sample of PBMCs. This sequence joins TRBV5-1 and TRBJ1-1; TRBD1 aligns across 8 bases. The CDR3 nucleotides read TGCGCCAGCAGCTCGTTTCGAGGACAGGGTGGGATGAACACTGAAGCTTTCTTT. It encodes CASSSFRGQGGMNTEAFF.